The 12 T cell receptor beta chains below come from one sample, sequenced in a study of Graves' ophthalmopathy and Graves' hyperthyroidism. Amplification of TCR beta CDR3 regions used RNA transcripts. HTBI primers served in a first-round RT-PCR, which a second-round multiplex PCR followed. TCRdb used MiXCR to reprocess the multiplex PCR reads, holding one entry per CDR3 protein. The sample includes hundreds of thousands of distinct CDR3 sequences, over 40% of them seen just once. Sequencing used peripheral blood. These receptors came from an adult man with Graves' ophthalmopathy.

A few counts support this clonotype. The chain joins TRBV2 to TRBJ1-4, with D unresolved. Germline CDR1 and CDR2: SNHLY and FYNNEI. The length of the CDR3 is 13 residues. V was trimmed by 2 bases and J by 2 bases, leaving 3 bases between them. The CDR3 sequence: CASSEKTNEKLFF. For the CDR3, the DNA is TGTGCCAGCAGTGAAAAGACTAATGAAAAACTGTTTTTT.

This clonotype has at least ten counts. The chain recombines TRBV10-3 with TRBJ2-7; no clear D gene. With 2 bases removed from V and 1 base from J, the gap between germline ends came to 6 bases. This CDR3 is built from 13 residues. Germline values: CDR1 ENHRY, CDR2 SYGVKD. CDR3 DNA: TGTGCCATCAGTGAGGGGGTTTCCTACGAGCAGTACTTC. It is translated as CAISEGVSYEQYF.

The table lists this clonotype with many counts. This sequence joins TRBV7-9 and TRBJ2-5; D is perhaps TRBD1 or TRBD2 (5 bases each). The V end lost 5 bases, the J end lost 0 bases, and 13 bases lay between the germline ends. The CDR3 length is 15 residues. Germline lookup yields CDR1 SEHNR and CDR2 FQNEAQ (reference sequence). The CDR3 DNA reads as TGTGCCAGCAGCGAGACGGGACGTAACCAAGAGACCCAGTACTTC. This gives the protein CASSETGRNQETQYF.

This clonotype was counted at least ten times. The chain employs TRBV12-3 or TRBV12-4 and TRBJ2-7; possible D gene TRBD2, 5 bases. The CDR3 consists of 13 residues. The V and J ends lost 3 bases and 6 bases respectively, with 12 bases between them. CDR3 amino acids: CASSFSEVSEQYF. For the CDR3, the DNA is TGTGCCAGCAGTTTTTCGGAGGTGAGCGAGCAGTACTTC.

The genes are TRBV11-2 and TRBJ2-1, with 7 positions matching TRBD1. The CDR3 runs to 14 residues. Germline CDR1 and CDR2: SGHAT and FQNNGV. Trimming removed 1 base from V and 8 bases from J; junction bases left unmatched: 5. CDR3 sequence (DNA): TGTGCCAGCAGCTTAGGGACAGGCTGGGATGAGCAGTTCTTC. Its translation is CASSLGTGWDEQFF.

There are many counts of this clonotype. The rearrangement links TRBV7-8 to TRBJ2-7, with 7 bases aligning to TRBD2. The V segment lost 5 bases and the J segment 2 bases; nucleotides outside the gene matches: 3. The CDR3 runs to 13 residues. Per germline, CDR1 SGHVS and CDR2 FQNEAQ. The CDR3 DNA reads TGTGCCAGCAGCGCTAGCGGCCCCTACGAGCAGTACTTC. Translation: CASSASGPYEQYF.

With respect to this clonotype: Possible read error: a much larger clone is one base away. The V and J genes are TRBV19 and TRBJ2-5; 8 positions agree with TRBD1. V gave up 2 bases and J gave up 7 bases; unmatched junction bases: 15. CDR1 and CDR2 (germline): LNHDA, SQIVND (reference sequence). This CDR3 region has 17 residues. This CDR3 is CASSIIGQGNLGGTQYF. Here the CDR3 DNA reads TGTGCCAGTAGTATAATCGGACAGGGCAACCTGGGGGGGACCCAGTACTTC.

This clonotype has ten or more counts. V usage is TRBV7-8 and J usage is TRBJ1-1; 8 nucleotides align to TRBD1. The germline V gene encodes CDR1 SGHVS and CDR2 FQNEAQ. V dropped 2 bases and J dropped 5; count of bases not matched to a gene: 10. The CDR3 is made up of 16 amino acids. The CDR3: CASSLFPGGIGTEAFF. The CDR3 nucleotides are TGTGCCAGCAGCTTATTCCCAGGGGGCATAGGAACTGAAGCTTTCTTT.

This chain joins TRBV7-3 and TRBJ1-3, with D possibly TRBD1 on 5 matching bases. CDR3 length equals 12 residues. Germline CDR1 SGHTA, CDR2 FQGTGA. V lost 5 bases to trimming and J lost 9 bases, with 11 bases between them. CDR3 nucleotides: TGTGCCAGCAGCCCGGGTGGGGGCACCATATATTTT. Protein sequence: CASSPGGGTIYF.

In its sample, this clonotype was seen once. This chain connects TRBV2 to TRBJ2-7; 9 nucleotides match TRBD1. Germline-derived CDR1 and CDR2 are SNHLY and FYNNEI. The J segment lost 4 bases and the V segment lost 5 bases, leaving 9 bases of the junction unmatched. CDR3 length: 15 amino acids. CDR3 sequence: CASSHSPGQGYEQYF. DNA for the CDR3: TGTGCCAGCAGTCACTCCCCGGGACAGGGATACGAGCAGTACTTC. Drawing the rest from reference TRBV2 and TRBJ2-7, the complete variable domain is EPEVTQTPSHQVTQMGQEVILRCVPISNHLYFYWYRQILGQKVEFLVSFYNNEISEKSEIFDDQFSVERPDGSNFTLKIRSTKLEDSAMYFCASSHSPGQGYEQYFGPGTRLTVT.

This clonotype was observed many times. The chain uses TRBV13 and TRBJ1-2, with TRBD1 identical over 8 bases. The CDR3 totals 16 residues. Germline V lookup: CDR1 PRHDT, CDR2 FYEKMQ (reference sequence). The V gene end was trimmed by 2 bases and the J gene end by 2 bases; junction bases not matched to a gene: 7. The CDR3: CASSLRFRTGNYGYTF. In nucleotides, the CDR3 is TGTGCCAGCAGCTTAAGGTTTCGGACAGGGAACTATGGCTACACCTTC. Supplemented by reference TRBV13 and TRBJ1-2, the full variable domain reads AAGVIQSPRHLIKEKRETATLKCYPIPRHDTVYWYQQGPGQDPQFLISFYEKMQSDKGSIPDRFSAQQFSDYHSELNMSSLELGDSALYFCASSLRFRTGNYGYTFGSGTRLTVV.

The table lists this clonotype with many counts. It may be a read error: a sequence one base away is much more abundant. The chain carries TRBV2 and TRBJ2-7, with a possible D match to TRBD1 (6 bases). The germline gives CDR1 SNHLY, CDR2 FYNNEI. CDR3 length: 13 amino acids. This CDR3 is CASSPGVAQERYF. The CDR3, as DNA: TGTGCCAGTAGCCCAGGGGTAGCTCAGGAGCGGTACTTC.